The rows below give T cell receptor beta chains drawn from one sample of a study of T-cell memory formation after mild COVID-19. A single record per CDR3 protein comes from TCRdb applying MiXCR to the 5' RACE reads. The sample holds a few hundred thousand distinct CDR3 sequences; under 15% are singletons and the top ten take 20% to 25%. The sample taken for sequencing was PBMCs or a T cell subset sorted from them (not recorded which). The receptors here all came from a man between 18 and 29 years old who had mild COVID-19 (a few samples of this study predate the infection). Cell type and time point are not known. CDR3s include the opening cysteine and the closing phenylalanine or tryptophan. The D gene is left open where the match is weak. A row's size may be missing; if present it is once, few, many or a size class.

J gene	V gene	D gene	clone size	CDR3 protein	CDR3 DNA
TRBJ2-2	TRBV7-2	.	.	CASSLGRLNTGELFF	TGTGCCAGCAGCTTAGGCCGGTTGAACACCGGGGAGCTGTTTTTT
TRBJ1-2	TRBV10-2	.	.	CASSPFEGANYGYTF	TGCGCCAGCAGTCCCTTCGAGGGGGCTAACTATGGCTACACCTTC
TRBJ2-3	TRBV4-1	.	few	CASSHADRFGTDTQYF	TGCGCCAGCAGCCATGCCGACAGGTTCGGAACGGATACGCAGTATTTT
TRBJ2-7	TRBV3-1	.	many	CASSQFGGYEQYF	TGTGCCAGCAGCCAATTCGGAGGCTACGAGCAGTACTTC
TRBJ2-1	TRBV24-1	TRBD2	few	CATEREVDNEQFF	TGTGCCACAGAACGGGAGGTTGACAATGAGCAGTTCTTC
TRBJ1-3	TRBV7-6	.	few	CASSRDRVQGNTIYF	TGTGCCAGCAGCCGGGACCGGGTCCAGGGAAACACCATATATTTT
TRBJ1-4	TRBV6-5	.	.	CASQGRQGNEKLFF	TGTGCCTCCCAGGGGCGGCAGGGAAATGAAAAACTGTTTTTT
TRBJ2-7	TRBV7-9	.	few	CASTEASSYEQYF	TGTGCCAGCACCGAGGCTAGCTCCTACGAGCAGTACTTC
TRBJ2-5	TRBV27	.	many	CASGGQETQYF	TGTGCCAGCGGGGGGCAAGAGACCCAGTACTTC
TRBJ1-1	TRBV5-1	TRBD1	few	CASSMTGGNTEAFF	TGCGCCAGCAGCATGACAGGGGGGAACACTGAAGCTTTCTTT